A single TCR beta chain is shown here with its context. The antigen is undetermined. The sample is drawn from a study of monozygotic twins with inflammatory bowel disease. Study outcomes and limitations: With inverse Simpson as the measure, TCRbeta diversity was lower in IBD patients than in healthy co-twins.

CDR1 is SGHKS, CDR2 YYEKEE, per germline (reference sequence). There are 11 residues in the CDR3. Molecular identifiers with 6-nucleotide sample barcodes were added during cDNA synthesis via template switching. Each CDR3 protein gets one entry in TCRdb, which reprocessed the 5' RACE reads and gives no DNA. The sample has roughly 200,000 distinct CDR3 sequences. The genes are TRBV5-5 and TRBJ2-7; checking the TCRdb D call of TRBD2 is not possible without DNA. Sequencing was performed on blood. The clonotype was recovered from a human donor with ulcerative colitis or Crohn's disease, or a healthy co-twin of an affected twin (not recorded which). CDR3 loop: CASTALGEQYF.